This is a list of T cell receptor beta chains from one sample in a study of T-cell reconstitution after alpha-beta-depleted transplantation in children. TCRdb reprocessed the PCR reads with MiXCR, giving one entry per CDR3 protein. This sample has 500,000 to 600,000 distinct CDR3 sequences, with over 25% found just once. Specimen: PBMCs, collected before TCRalphabeta/CD19-depleted stem cell transplant. These receptor sequences come from a boy less than two years old with Wiskott-Aldrich syndrome, due to receive a stem cell transplant. The CDR3 runs from the conserved cysteine through the conserved F or W. A D gene is named only where the DNA matches it firmly. Rows may omit the clone size; those that give it use once, few, many or a size class.

>-|TRBJ2-5|TRBV7-6|-
CASSPTPEYGTQYF
TGTGCCAGCAGCCCCACCCCTGAATACGGGACCCAGTACTTC
>-|TRBJ2-7|TRBV2|-
CASSEAGSGRFYEQYF
TGTGCCAGCAGTGAAGCGGGGTCGGGGCGTTTCTACGAGCAGTACTTC
>-|TRBJ1-2|TRBV27|-
CASSLSPGTAIFYGYTF
TGTGCCAGCAGTTTGTCGCCCGGCACAGCCATCTTCTATGGCTACACCTTC
>-|TRBJ2-4|TRBV5-1|few
CASSLAGENIQYF
TGCGCCAGCAGCTTGGCAGGGGAAAACATTCAGTACTTC
>-|TRBJ2-3|TRBV29-1|-
CSGKQGTDTQYF
TGCAGCGGAAAACAAGGCACAGATACGCAGTATTTT
>-|TRBJ1-5|TRBV28|few
CASSLVNQPQHF
TGTGCCAGCAGTTTAGTCAATCAGCCCCAGCATTTT
>TRBD1|TRBJ2-5|TRBV5-1|few
CASSLVGQGAETQYF
TGCGCCAGCAGCTTGGTGGGACAGGGGGCAGAGACCCAGTACTTC
>TRBD1|TRBJ1-5|TRBV7-9|-
CASSSGTGFQPQHF
TGTGCCAGCAGCTCCGGGACAGGGTTTCAGCCCCAGCATTTT
>TRBD2|TRBJ2-3|TRBV4-1|-
CASSQTSGRAGTDTQYF
TGCGCCAGCAGCCAAACTAGCGGGAGGGCCGGCACAGATACGCAGTATTTT
>-|TRBJ1-2|TRBV12-3/TRBV12-4|few
CASRGVGGYTF
TGTGCCAGCAGGGGAGTCGGTGGCTACACCTTC
>TRBD1|TRBJ2-5|TRBV10-3|many
CAISGGQEQETQYF
TGTGCCATCAGTGGGGGACAGGAACAAGAGACCCAGTACTTC
>-|TRBJ2-2|TRBV9|few
CASSVYRENTGELFF
TGTGCCAGCAGCGTTTACAGGGAGAACACCGGGGAGCTGTTTTTT
>-|TRBJ1-6|TRBV7-2|few
CASSLEGRENSPLHF
TGTGCCAGCAGCTTAGAGGGCAGGGAAAATTCACCCCTCCACTTT
>-|TRBJ1-1|TRBV29-1|many
CSVDRRGLNTEAFF
TGCAGCGTTGACCGGCGGGGGCTTAACACTGAAGCTTTCTTT
>TRBD2|TRBJ2-7|TRBV6-5|few
CASSYAAGGREQYF
TGTGCCAGCAGTTACGCAGCGGGAGGTCGCGAGCAGTACTTC
>-|TRBJ1-1|TRBV10-3|few
CAMVDGPNTEAFF
TGTGCCATGGTCGACGGACCGAACACTGAAGCTTTCTTT
>-|TRBJ2-1|TRBV12-1|-
CASSLPGTGGNEQFF
TGTGCCAGCAGTTTGCCAGGGACAGGAGGGAATGAGCAGTTCTTC
>TRBD1|TRBJ1-5|TRBV20-1|few
CSARVGQGIVQPQHF
TGCAGTGCTAGAGTCGGACAGGGGATTGTTCAGCCCCAGCATTTT
>TRBD2|TRBJ2-7|TRBV5-6|-
CASSSRTGEGYEQYF
TGTGCCAGCAGCTCGCGGACCGGGGAGGGCTACGAGCAGTACTTC
>-|TRBJ2-7|TRBV5-1|-
CASSWGTAAPQYF
TGCGCCAGCAGCTGGGGGACGGCAGCCCCGCAGTACTTC
>TRBD1|TRBJ1-2|TRBV20-1|few
CSARQGTGTHYGYTF
TGCAGTGCTAGACAAGGGACAGGGACCCACTATGGCTACACCTTC
>TRBD2|TRBJ2-1|TRBV30|-
CAWSFGFLASGRGEQFF
TGTGCCTGGAGTTTCGGCTTCCTAGCTAGCGGGAGGGGAGAGCAGTTCTTC
>TRBD2|TRBJ2-1|TRBV11-3|many
CASSLGGLAGYNEQFF
TGTGCCAGCAGCTTAGGTGGACTAGCGGGTTACAATGAGCAGTTCTTC
>TRBD1|TRBJ2-7|TRBV20-1|-
CSDRGDRVPNSPYEQYF
TGCAGTGATAGAGGGGACAGGGTGCCCAACTCCCCCTACGAGCAGTACTTC
>-|TRBJ2-1|TRBV20-1|-
CSASGIHSYNEQFF
TGCAGTGCTAGCGGGATCCATTCCTACAATGAGCAGTTCTTC
>-|TRBJ2-1|TRBV27|-
CASSQGSSSYNEQFF
TGTGCCAGCAGTCAAGGCTCCTCTTCCTACAATGAGCAGTTCTTC
>-|TRBJ1-3|TRBV12-3/TRBV12-4|many
CASTLGPTDTIYF
TGTGCCAGCACCCTCGGGCCAACAGACACCATATATTTT
>TRBD2|TRBJ2-3|TRBV5-1|-
CASSTAGDRVDTQYF
TGCGCCAGCAGTACAGCGGGAGATCGTGTAGATACGCAGTATTTT
>-|TRBJ2-6|TRBV3-1|-
CASSQGHTSSGANVLTF
TGTGCCAGCAGCCAAGGTCACACAAGCTCTGGGGCCAACGTCCTGACTTTC